These T cell receptor beta chains were read from a single sample in a study of cytomegalovirus exposure and HLA in healthy donors. This table comes from immunoSEQ multiplex PCR, and its TCRdb copy is limited to in-frame clones, with some not included. The sample shows about 140,000 clones, 61% of them seen only once. Sequenced: PBMCs. Receptors were obtained from a male donor in good health and CMV-seronegative. Each CDR3 is given with its conserved first and last residue. Each record gives: V gene, D gene, clone size, J gene, CDR3 DNA, CDR3 protein. D genes are given only for firm matches. Rows give clone size only sometimes, using once, few, many, or a class for an expanded clone.

>TRBV5-1|TRBD1|NA|TRBJ2-2
TGCGCCAGCAGCTCAAGCGGACAGGGGATGACCGGGGAGCTGTTTTTT
CASSSSGQGMTGELFF
>TRBV7-3|NA|few|TRBJ2-3
TGTGCCAGCAGCTCCCGCGGGGTTACAGATACGCAGTATTTT
CASSSRGVTDTQYF
>TRBV19|NA|NA|TRBJ2-1
TGTGCCAGTAGTATAGACAGAGACAAATACAATGAGCAGTTCTTC
CASSIDRDKYNEQFF
>TRBV28|TRBD2|NA|TRBJ2-3
TGTGCCAGCAGTTCAGTAGCGGGGGGGGACGATACGCAGTATTTT
CASSSVAGGDDTQYF
>TRBV9|NA|NA|TRBJ1-1
TGTGCCGGTTGTATAGGCGGGATAGGCACTGAAGCTTTCTTT
CAGCIGGIGTEAFF
>TRBV6-6|TRBD1|NA|TRBJ2-7
TGTGCCAGCAGTTACCCATGGACAGGGGTCTACGAGCAGTACTTC
CASSYPWTGVYEQYF
>TRBV5-6|NA|NA|TRBJ1-5
TGTGCCAGCAGCTTGGCCGGGGGGAATCAGCCCCAGCATTTT
CASSLAGGNQPQHF
>TRBV6-1|NA|NA|TRBJ1-5
TGTGCCAGCAGGTGGAGTTACAATCAGCCCCAGCATTTT
CASRWSYNQPQHF
>TRBV29-1|TRBD1|NA|TRBJ1-1
TGCAGCGGAGGACAGGGGTCGGACACTGAAGCTTTCTTT
CSGGQGSDTEAFF
>TRBV7-9|NA|few|TRBJ2-1
TGTGCCAGCAGCCGGCACCGACAGCAGCCCAATGAGCAGTTCTTC
CASSRHRQQPNEQFF
>TRBV2|TRBD2|NA|TRBJ2-1
TGTGCCAGCGCGGGACTAGCGGGGTTTGGGTCCTACAATGAGCAGTTCTTC
CASAGLAGFGSYNEQFF
>TRBV6-5|NA|NA|TRBJ1-5
TGTGCCAGCAGTTCTCAGGGGTTTGAGCCCCAGCATTTT
CASSSQGFEPQHF
>TRBV5-1|NA|NA|TRBJ1-2
TGCGCCAGCAGCTTGGACCGGGGGATAATTAACTATGGCTACACCTTC
CASSLDRGIINYGYTF
>TRBV5-1|TRBD1|NA|TRBJ1-2
TGCGCCAGCAGCGGGGGACAGGGGAACTATGGCTACACCTTC
CASSGGQGNYGYTF
>TRBV6-6|TRBD1|NA|TRBJ2-3
TGTGCCAGCAGGGATCAGGGGGCAGATACGCAGTATTTT
CASRDQGADTQYF
>TRBV4-1|NA|NA|TRBJ2-2
TGCGCCAGCAGCCAGGGCCCACTCGGGGAGCTGTTTTTT
CASSQGPLGELFF
>TRBV6-5|NA|few|TRBJ1-3
TGTGCCAGCAGTTACTCACAGACGGATCCGGGAGGCACCATATATTTT
CASSYSQTDPGGTIYF
>TRBV18|TRBD2|NA|TRBJ2-1
TGTGCCAGCTCACCACTTGCGGGGGGTTCCTACAATGAGCAGTTCTTC
CASSPLAGGSYNEQFF
>TRBV4-3|NA|few|TRBJ2-5
TGCGCCAGCAGCCAAGATCGGAGGGGGCGGTATGAGACCCAGTACTTC
CASSQDRRGRYETQYF
>TRBV6-5|TRBD1|NA|TRBJ2-4
TGTGCCAGCAGTTACTCAGGACAGGGAGGCAAAAACATTCAGTACTTC
CASSYSGQGGKNIQYF
>TRBV5-4|NA|NA|TRBJ1-2
TGTGCCAGCAGCATGGACAGCAACTATGGCTACACCTTC
CASSMDSNYGYTF
>TRBV19|NA|NA|TRBJ2-7
TGTGCCAGTAGTATAGTGGGGCAGGGGAACTACGAGCAGTACTTC
CASSIVGQGNYEQYF
>TRBV19|TRBD1|NA|TRBJ1-5
TGTGCCAGTACCCATGAAGACAGGGTTTGGTATCAGCCCCAGCATTTT
CASTHEDRVWYQPQHF
>TRBV12-5|NA|few|TRBJ2-1
TGTGCTAGTGGTTCCAGAGGTGCCTACAATGAGCAGTTCTTC
CASGSRGAYNEQFF
>TRBV19|NA|NA|TRBJ2-5
TGTGCCAGTAGTAGGCGGGACAGAGGAGAGACCCAGTACTTC
CASSRRDRGETQYF
>TRBV7-8|TRBD1|NA|TRBJ1-1
TGTGCCAGCAGCTTAATATCCCTATACATCGACGGGACAGGGTCGACTGAAGCTTTCTTT
CASSLISLYIDGTGSTEAFF
>TRBV30|NA|NA|TRBJ1-1
TGTGCCTCCCAGGCCTATCGGAATGAAGCTTTCTTT
CASQAYRNEAFF
>TRBV4-3|TRBD1|few|TRBJ1-2
TGCGCCAGCCGCCAAGATGGCTACAGGGGAGGAGACTATGGCTACACCTTC
CASRQDGYRGGDYGYTF
>TRBV5-1|TRBD1|NA|TRBJ1-1
TGCGCCAGCAGCTTACAGACAGGGGCCGGGAACACTGAAGCTTTCTTT
CASSLQTGAGNTEAFF
>TRBV13|TRBD1|NA|TRBJ2-2
TGTGCCAGCAGCTGGGACAGAAACACCGGGGAGCTGTTTTTT
CASSWDRNTGELFF
>TRBV5-1|NA|NA|TRBJ2-3
TGCGCCAGCAAGCCTGTAAGCACAGATACGCAGTATTTT
CASKPVSTDTQYF
>TRBV5-1|NA|few|TRBJ1-4
TGCGCCAGCAGCTTGGGACCGGGGTCTAATGAAAAACTGTTTTTT
CASSLGPGSNEKLFF
>TRBV7-3|TRBD2|NA|TRBJ2-2
TGTGCCAGCAGCTTAACTGGGACTAGCGCCGGGGAGCTGTTTTTT
CASSLTGTSAGELFF
>TRBV5-6|TRBD1|once|TRBJ2-1
TGTGCCAGCAGCTTGATGGGACAGCCCTACAATGAGCAGTTCTTC
CASSLMGQPYNEQFF
>TRBV10-1|NA|few|TRBJ2-5
TGCGCCAGCAATGGCAGGGTAGCACTTAAGACCCAGTACTTC
CASNGRVALKTQYF
>TRBV25-1|NA|NA|TRBJ1-2
TGTGCCAGCAGTACTATGGGAGCCTATGGCTACACCTTC
CASSTMGAYGYTF
>TRBV7-9|NA|NA|TRBJ1-3
TGTGCCAGCAGCTTTCCCGGGGGGCTGAGCTCTGGAAACACCATATATTTT
CASSFPGGLSSGNTIYF
>TRBV7-9|TRBD1|NA|TRBJ1-1
TGTGCCAGCAGCTTAGGGGTCACAGGGGGGAACACTGAAGCTTTCTTT
CASSLGVTGGNTEAFF
>TRBV27|TRBD2|NA|TRBJ2-5
TGTGCCAGCTGCCGACTAGCGGGGGGGGAGACCCAGTACTTC
CASCRLAGGETQYF
>TRBV14|NA|few|TRBJ1-6
TGTGCCAGCAGCCAAGATCTCTACCCATCACCCCTCCACTTT
CASSQDLYPSPLHF
>TRBV27|TRBD1|once|TRBJ1-2
TGTGCCAGCAGTTTAAGGGGGACAGGGGGCCATGGCTACACCTTC
CASSLRGTGGHGYTF
>TRBV5-1|TRBD1|NA|TRBJ1-2
TGCGCCAGCAGCCCAGGACAGGGGGCGGATGGCTACACCTTC
CASSPGQGADGYTF
>TRBV28|NA|NA|TRBJ1-2
TGTGCCAGCGGTCGAGGCTATGGCTACACCTTC
CASGRGYGYTF
>TRBV2|NA|NA|TRBJ1-5
TGTGCCAGCAGTGTGGCTTATCAGCCCCAGCATTTT
CASSVAYQPQHF
>TRBV6-5|TRBD1|NA|TRBJ2-2
TGTGCCAGCAACGGACAGGGGGCGCGCACCGGGGAGCTGTTTTTT
CASNGQGARTGELFF
>TRBV28|TRBD1|NA|TRBJ1-1
TGTGCCAGCAGGACAGGGGGAGGTACTGAAGCTTTCTTT
CASRTGGGTEAFF
>TRBV5-1|TRBD2|NA|TRBJ2-5
TGCGCCAGCAGCTGGGGACTAGCGGGGGGGCAAGAGACCCAGTACTTC
CASSWGLAGGQETQYF
>TRBV5-6|TRBD1|few|TRBJ2-7
TGTGCCAGCAGCTCAGGTCCGGGACAGGGCTACGAGCAGTACTTC
CASSSGPGQGYEQYF
>TRBV7-2|NA|NA|TRBJ1-1
TGTGCCAGCAGCCGACAAGAAGACACTGAAGCTTTCTTT
CASSRQEDTEAFF
>TRBV4-3|TRBD1|NA|TRBJ2-3
TGCGCCAGCAGCCAAGATTTGTGGACAGGGGGAGCAGATACGCAGTATTTT
CASSQDLWTGGADTQYF
>TRBV7-2|TRBD2|few|TRBJ2-1
TGTGCCAGCAGCCCAACTTCTAGCGGTTCCTACAATGAGCAGTTCTTC
CASSPTSSGSYNEQFF